This is a list of T cell receptor beta chains from one sample in a study of cytomegalovirus exposure and HLA in healthy donors. Measured with immunoSEQ multiplex PCR; TCRdb has only the in-frame clones, and not every one. The sample has approximately 160,000 clones; 75% are singletons. Sequencing input: PBMCs. These receptor sequences come from a male donor in good health and CMV-seronegative. Each CDR3 is given with its conserved first and last residue. A D gene is named only where the DNA matches it firmly. Some rows have no size entry. The others give once, few or many, or a class for an expanded clone.

>TRBV7-2|12|TRBJ2-5|.|.
CASSRVAEPQYF
TGTGCCAGCAGCCGGGTGGCGGAGCCCCAGTACTTC
>TRBV15|14|TRBJ2-5|.|.
CATSRAGQGETQYF
TGTGCCACCAGCAGGGCAGGGCAGGGCGAGACCCAGTACTTC
>TRBV4-1|15|TRBJ1-1|.|TRBD1
CASSTGQGANTEAFF
TGCGCCAGCAGCACGGGACAGGGGGCGAACACTGAAGCTTTCTTT
>TRBV4-1|16|TRBJ2-7|once|.
CASSQEGPAGYYEQYF
TGCGCCAGCAGCCAAGAGGGGCCCGCAGGATACTACGAGCAGTACTTC
>TRBV18|15|TRBJ1-2|.|.
CASSPPRGVNYGYTF
TGTGCCAGCTCACCACCGCGGGGCGTAAACTATGGCTACACCTTC
>TRBV2|12|TRBJ1-1|few|TRBD1
CASKDRGTEAFF
TGTGCCAGCAAGGACAGGGGCACTGAAGCTTTCTTT
>TRBV27|15|TRBJ1-5|.|.
CASSKFGDSNQPQHF
TGTGCCAGCAGTAAATTCGGGGATAGCAATCAGCCCCAGCATTTT
>TRBV7-9|15|TRBJ1-4|.|TRBD1
CASSTSGTGFEKLFF
TGTGCCAGCAGTACCTCCGGGACAGGGTTTGAAAAACTGTTTTTT
>TRBV2|15|TRBJ2-3|.|TRBD2
CASSVERGGADTQYF
TGTGCCAGCAGTGTAGAGCGGGGTGGTGCAGATACGCAGTATTTT
>TRBV5-1|17|TRBJ2-5|.|TRBD2
CASSLSQGGRYQETQYF
TGCGCCAGCAGCTTGTCGCAGGGAGGGAGGTACCAAGAGACCCAGTACTTC
>TRBV7-3|13|TRBJ2-1|.|.
CASSKDTFNEQFF
TGTGCCAGCAGCAAGGACACCTTCAATGAGCAGTTCTTC
>TRBV9|14|TRBJ1-1|few|.
CASSGSTGEGEAFF
TGTGCCAGCAGCGGATCGACAGGTGAGGGTGAAGCTTTCTTT
>TRBV7-2|13|TRBJ1-4|.|.
CASSSLSAGKLFF
TGTGCCAGCAGCTCCTTATCCGCCGGGAAACTGTTTTTT
>TRBV18|15|TRBJ2-1|.|.
CASSPAVTSRNEQFF
TGTGCCAGCTCACCGGCAGTTACGTCCCGCAATGAGCAGTTCTTC
>TRBV28|15|TRBJ1-1|.|.
CASRRGGGVYTEAFF
TGTGCCAGCCGTCGGGGGGGAGGGGTTTACACTGAAGCTTTCTTT
>TRBV4-1|17|TRBJ2-7|.|.
CASSQDPLAAPSYEQYF
TGCGCCAGCAGCCAAGATCCGCTCGCGGCCCCCTCCTACGAGCAGTACTTC
>TRBV7-9|15|TRBJ2-3|.|TRBD1
CASSLRDRAEDTQYF
TGTGCCAGCAGCTTGCGGGACAGGGCGGAAGATACGCAGTATTTT
>TRBV4-2|14|TRBJ2-1|.|.
CASSQDRGYNEQFF
TGTGCCAGCAGCCAAGATAGGGGCTACAATGAGCAGTTCTTC
>TRBV6-1|14|TRBJ1-6|few|TRBD1
CASRRDRGHSPLHF
TGTGCCAGCAGGCGGGACAGGGGACATTCACCCCTCCACTTT
>TRBV30|13|TRBJ1-6|.|.
CAWSVQGNSPLHF
TGTGCCTGGAGTGTCCAGGGAAATTCACCCCTCCACTTT
>TRBV5-1|16|TRBJ2-3|.|TRBD2
CASSLVVGGMKSTQYF
TGCGCCAGCAGCTTGGTGGTCGGGGGGATGAAAAGTACGCAGTATTTT
>TRBV28|16|TRBJ2-2|.|TRBD2
CASSLGGSGNTGELFF
TGTGCCAGCAGTTTGGGCGGGAGCGGGAACACCGGGGAGCTGTTTTTT
>TRBV7-2|16|TRBJ2-3|.|TRBD2
CASSRRVLAGGDTQYF
TGTGCCAGCAGCCGGAGGGTGCTAGCGGGTGGAGATACGCAGTATTTT
>TRBV11-2|17|TRBJ2-2|.|TRBD2
CASSLDSRVGGAGELFF
TGTGCCAGCAGCTTAGACTCGAGGGTCGGGGGGGCCGGGGAGCTGTTTTTT
>TRBV6-5|15|TRBJ2-1|.|.
CASSVRGGAYNEQFF
TGTGCCAGCAGTGTCCGCGGGGGCGCTTACAATGAGCAGTTCTTC
>TRBV5-1|16|TRBJ1-5|.|TRBD1
CASSIGTGTSNQPQHF
TGCGCCAGCAGCATAGGGACAGGAACTAGCAATCAGCCCCAGCATTTT
>TRBV4-3|20|TRBJ2-5|.|.
CASSQDGLGFGGGVQETQYF
TGCGCCAGCAGCCAAGATGGGTTAGGGTTTGGTGGCGGGGTTCAAGAGACCCAGTACTTC
>TRBV7-2|16|TRBJ1-3|.|.
CASSLDFKIAGNTIYF
TGTGCCAGCAGCTTAGATTTTAAAATAGCTGGAAACACCATATATTTT
>TRBV6-6|11|TRBJ1-1|.|.
CASSRNTEAFF
TGTGCCAGCAGTCGGAACACTGAAGCTTTCTTT
>TRBV4-1|15|TRBJ2-3|few|.
CASSQYGGSTDTQYF
TGCGCCAGCAGCCAATACGGCGGTAGCACAGATACGCAGTATTTT
>TRBV29-1|13|TRBJ1-2|few|.
CSVEDRSLYGYTF
TGCAGCGTTGAAGACCGTAGCCTCTATGGCTACACCTTC
>TRBV7-9|14|TRBJ1-2|few|.
CASSLGGANYGYTF
TGTGCCAGCAGCTTAGGCGGGGCGAACTATGGCTACACCTTC
>TRBV13|14|TRBJ1-1|.|.
CASSFGQENTEAFF
TGTGCCAGCAGCTTCGGACAAGAGAACACTGAAGCTTTCTTT
>TRBV18|13|TRBJ2-7|.|TRBD1
CASSPGQTYEQYF
TGTGCCAGCTCACCGGGACAGACCTACGAGCAGTACTTC
>TRBV18|14|TRBJ1-1|.|TRBD1
CASLGQQIDTEAFF
TGTGCCAGCCTGGGACAGCAGATCGACACTGAAGCTTTCTTT
>TRBV19|14|TRBJ1-4|.|TRBD1
CASKGAATNEKLFF
TGTGCCAGTAAGGGGGCGGCAACTAATGAAAAACTGTTTTTT
>TRBV7-2|15|TRBJ2-7|.|TRBD2
CASRGLAGVEGEQYF
TGTGCCAGCCGTGGGCTAGCGGGAGTAGAAGGCGAGCAGTACTTC
>TRBV2|14|TRBJ1-2|few|TRBD1
CASRGQGLYYGYTF
TGTGCCAGCAGAGGACAGGGCCTTTACTATGGCTACACCTTC
>TRBV9|15|TRBJ2-7|.|.
CASSGAGGASDEQYF
TGTGCCAGCAGCGGTGCAGGAGGCGCGTCCGACGAGCAGTACTTC
>TRBV6-1|15|TRBJ2-7|.|.
CASRYRILQDYEQYF
TGTGCCAGCAGGTACAGGATCCTTCAAGACTACGAGCAGTACTTC
>TRBV19|14|TRBJ2-7|.|TRBD2
CASSITGGPYEQYF
TGTGCCAGTAGTATCACGGGAGGGCCCTACGAGCAGTACTTC
>TRBV4-3|17|TRBJ2-3|.|TRBD2
CASSQDGQRGIGNTQYF
TGCGCCAGCAGCCAAGATGGGCAGCGGGGGATAGGGAATACGCAGTATTTT
>TRBV6-1|14|TRBJ1-3|.|TRBD1
CASSDGTAGNTIYF
TGTGCCAGCAGTGACGGGACAGCCGGAAACACCATATATTTT
>TRBV5-5|14|TRBJ2-2|once|.
CASSLTANTGELFF
TGTGCCAGCAGCTTGACAGCGAACACCGGGGAGCTGTTTTTT
>TRBV29-1|14|TRBJ1-1|.|.
CSVKPADLNTEAFF
TGCAGCGTTAAACCCGCAGACTTGAACACTGAAGCTTTCTTT
>TRBV4-3|13|TRBJ2-2|.|.
CASSQAVFGELFF
TGCGCCAGCAGCCAGGCTGTGTTCGGGGAGCTGTTTTTT
>TRBV19|13|TRBJ2-7|once|.
CASSKGHTYEQYF
TGTGCCAGTAGTAAGGGGCATACCTACGAGCAGTACTTC
>TRBV11-2|11|TRBJ2-1|.|.
CASKQGGEQFF
TGTGCCAGCAAGCAGGGGGGTGAGCAGTTCTTC
>TRBV5-8|17|TRBJ2-2|.|.
CASSLFRGGRITGELFF
TGTGCCAGCAGCTTGTTTCGCGGGGGCCGAATTACCGGGGAGCTGTTTTTT
>TRBV5-5|15|TRBJ1-4|few|.
CASSLGGGPNEKLFF
TGTGCCAGCAGCTTGGGCGGCGGGCCAAATGAAAAACTGTTTTTT